A single TCR beta chain is shown here with its context. Its antigen remains unidentified. This entry comes from a study of shared clonotypes between healthy human individuals. Study information: Donor composition was a couple of women and a few men, aged 18 to 49.

Terminally differentiated effector memory CD45RA+ cells were excluded by CCR7 positive selection of CD45RO-negative cells. V was pared by 6 bases and J by 4 bases, with 13 bases between. Looked up from germline, CDR1 is MNHEY and CDR2 is SMNVEV (reference sequence). This CDR3 has 14 amino acids. Per sorted-subset replicate PCR, input was 150 to 250 ng DNA, representing around 28,000 T cell genomes. Sequencing used immunoSEQ multiplex PCR; TCRdb keeps in-frame clones, though not all of them. In the table there are roughly 770,000 clones, 96% of which are singletons. Study findings and constraints: Researchers sampled only blood; tissue repertoires likely differ. Generation probabilities were higher for clonotypes shared across all four sorted-subset donors than for unshared ones.

The sample was naive CD8+ T cells sorted from blood. The clonotype originates from a man aged 30 to 45 in good health. The chain combines TRBV27 with TRBJ1-5; TRBD1 is a possible D gene (6 bases). CDR3 loop: CASRIGGANQPQHF. The CDR3 DNA reads as TGTGCCAGCAGGATAGGGGGAGCGAATCAGCCCCAGCATTTT.